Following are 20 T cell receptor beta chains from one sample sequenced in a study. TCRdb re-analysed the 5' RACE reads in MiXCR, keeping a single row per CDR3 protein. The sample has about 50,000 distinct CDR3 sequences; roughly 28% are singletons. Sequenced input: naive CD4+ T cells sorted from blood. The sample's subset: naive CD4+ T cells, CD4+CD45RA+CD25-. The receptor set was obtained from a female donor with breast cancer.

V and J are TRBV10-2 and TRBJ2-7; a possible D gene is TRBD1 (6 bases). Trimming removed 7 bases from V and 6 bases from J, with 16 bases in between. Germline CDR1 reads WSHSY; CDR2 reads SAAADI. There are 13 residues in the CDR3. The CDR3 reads CASTLGQWGEQYF. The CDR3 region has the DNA TGCGCCAGCACCCTAGGACAGTGGGGCGAGCAGTACTTC.

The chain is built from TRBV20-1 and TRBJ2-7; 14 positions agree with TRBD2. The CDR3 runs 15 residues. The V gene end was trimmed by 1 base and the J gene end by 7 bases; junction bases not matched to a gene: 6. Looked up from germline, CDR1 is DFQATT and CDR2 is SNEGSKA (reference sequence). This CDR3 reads CSARGTSGRWYEQYF. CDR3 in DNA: TGCAGTGCTAGAGGGACTAGCGGGAGGTGGTATGAGCAGTACTTC.

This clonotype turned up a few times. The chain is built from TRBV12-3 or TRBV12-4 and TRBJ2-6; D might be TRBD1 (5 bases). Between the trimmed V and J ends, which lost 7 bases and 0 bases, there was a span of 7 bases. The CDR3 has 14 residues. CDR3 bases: TGTGCCAGCACCGACAGCTCTGGGGCCAACGTCCTGACTTTC. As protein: CASTDSSGANVLTF.

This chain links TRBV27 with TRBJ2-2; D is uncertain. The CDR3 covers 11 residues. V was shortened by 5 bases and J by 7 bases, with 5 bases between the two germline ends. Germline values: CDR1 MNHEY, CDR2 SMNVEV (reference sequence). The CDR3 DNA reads TGTGCCAGCAGTCTTTTCGGGGAGCTGTTTTTT. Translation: CASSLFGELFF.

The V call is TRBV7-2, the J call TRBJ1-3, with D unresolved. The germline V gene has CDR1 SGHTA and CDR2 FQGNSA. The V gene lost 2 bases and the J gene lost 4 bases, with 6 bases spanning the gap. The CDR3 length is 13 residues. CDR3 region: CASSLYAGNTIYF. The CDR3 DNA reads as TGTGCCAGCAGCTTATATGCAGGAAACACCATATATTTT. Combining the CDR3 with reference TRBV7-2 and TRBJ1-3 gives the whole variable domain GAGVSQSPSNKVTEKGKDVELRCDPISGHTALYWYRQSLGQGLEFLIYFQGNSAPDKSGLPSDRFSAERTGGSVSTLTIQRTQQEDSAVYLCASSLYAGNTIYFGEGSWLTVV.

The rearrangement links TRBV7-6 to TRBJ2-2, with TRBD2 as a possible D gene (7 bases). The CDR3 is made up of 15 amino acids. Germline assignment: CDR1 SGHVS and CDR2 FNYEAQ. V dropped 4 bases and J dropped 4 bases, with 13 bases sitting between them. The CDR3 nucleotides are TGTGCCAGCAGCTCACTACGGGGGGCCACCGGGGAGCTGTTTTTT. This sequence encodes CASSSLRGATGELFF.

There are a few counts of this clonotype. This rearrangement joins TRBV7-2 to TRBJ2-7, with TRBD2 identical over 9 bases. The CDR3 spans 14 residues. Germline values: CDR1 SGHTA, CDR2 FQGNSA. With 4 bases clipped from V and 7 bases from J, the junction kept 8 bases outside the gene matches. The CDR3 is CASSSLAGRGEQYF. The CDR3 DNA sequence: TGTGCCAGCAGCTCCCTAGCGGGAAGGGGGGAGCAGTACTTC.

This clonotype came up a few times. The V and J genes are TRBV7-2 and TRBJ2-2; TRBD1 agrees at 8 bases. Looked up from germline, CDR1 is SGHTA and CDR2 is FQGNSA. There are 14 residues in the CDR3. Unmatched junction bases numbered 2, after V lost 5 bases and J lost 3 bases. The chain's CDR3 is CASSRDRYTGELFF. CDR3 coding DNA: TGTGCCAGCAGCCGGGACAGGTACACCGGGGAGCTGTTTTTT.

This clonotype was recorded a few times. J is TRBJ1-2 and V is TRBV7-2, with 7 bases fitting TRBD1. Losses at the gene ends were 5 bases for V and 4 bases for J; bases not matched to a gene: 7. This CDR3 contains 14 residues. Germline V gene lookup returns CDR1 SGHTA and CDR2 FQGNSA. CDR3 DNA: TGTGCCAGCAGCCCCGGGACAGAAGTCTATGGCTACACCTTC. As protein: CASSPGTEVYGYTF.

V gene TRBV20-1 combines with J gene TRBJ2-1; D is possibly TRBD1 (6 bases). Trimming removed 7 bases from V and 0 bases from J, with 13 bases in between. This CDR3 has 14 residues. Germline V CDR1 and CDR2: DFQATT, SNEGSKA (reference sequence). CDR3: CSVGGASSYNEQFF. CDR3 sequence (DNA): TGCAGTGTTGGGGGCGCCAGCTCCTACAATGAGCAGTTCTTC.

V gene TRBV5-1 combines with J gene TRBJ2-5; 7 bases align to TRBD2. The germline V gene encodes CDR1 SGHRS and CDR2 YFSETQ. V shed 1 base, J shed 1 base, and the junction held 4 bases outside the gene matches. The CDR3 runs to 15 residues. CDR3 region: CASSLSGLRQETQYF. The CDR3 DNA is TGCGCCAGCAGCTTGTCGGGACTACGCCAAGAGACCCAGTACTTC.

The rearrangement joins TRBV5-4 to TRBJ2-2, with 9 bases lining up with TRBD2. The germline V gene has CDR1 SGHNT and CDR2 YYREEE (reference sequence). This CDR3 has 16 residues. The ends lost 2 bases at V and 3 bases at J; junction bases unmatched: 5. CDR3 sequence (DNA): TGTGCCAGCAGCTTTAGCGGGAGTCTCGACACCGGGGAGCTGTTTTTT. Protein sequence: CASSFSGSLDTGELFF.

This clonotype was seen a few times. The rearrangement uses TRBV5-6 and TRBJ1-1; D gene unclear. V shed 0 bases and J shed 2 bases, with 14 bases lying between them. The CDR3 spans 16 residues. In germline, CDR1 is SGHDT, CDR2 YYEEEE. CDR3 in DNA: TGTGCCAGCAGCTTGGGACCTTCGCTTCACAACACTGAAGCTTTCTTT. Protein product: CASSLGPSLHNTEAFF.

For the CDR3, the DNA is TGTGCCAGCAGTGAACCGAGCTACGAGCAGTACTTC. Amino acid sequence: CASSEPSYEQYF. This sequence joins TRBV6-1 and TRBJ2-7, with D uncertain. The CDR3 sequence is 12 residues long. CDR1 and CDR2 from the germline V gene are MNHNS and SASEGT. V was trimmed by 2 bases and J by 3 bases, leaving 5 bases between them.

CDR3 DNA: TGCGCCAGCAGTGAGTTTGTTACTGAAGCTTTCTTT. Translating it yields CASSEFVTEAFF. The rearrangement uses TRBV10-2 and TRBJ1-1; D is undetermined. Germline V gene lookup returns CDR1 WSHSY and CDR2 SAAADI. V was cut by 1 base and J by 5 bases, with 5 bases left in between. The CDR3 runs to 12 residues.

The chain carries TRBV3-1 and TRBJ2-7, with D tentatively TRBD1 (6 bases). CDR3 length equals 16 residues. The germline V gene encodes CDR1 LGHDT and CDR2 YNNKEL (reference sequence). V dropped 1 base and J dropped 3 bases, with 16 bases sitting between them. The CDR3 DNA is TGTGCCAGCAGCCAAGTGACCGGGACACAGCACTACGAGCAGTACTTC. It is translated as CASSQVTGTQHYEQYF.

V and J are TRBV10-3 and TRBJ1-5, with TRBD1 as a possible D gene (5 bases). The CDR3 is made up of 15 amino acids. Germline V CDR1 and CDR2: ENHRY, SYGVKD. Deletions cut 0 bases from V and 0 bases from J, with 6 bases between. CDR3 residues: CAISESTDSNQPQHF. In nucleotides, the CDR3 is TGTGCCATCAGTGAGTCGACAGATAGCAATCAGCCCCAGCATTTT.

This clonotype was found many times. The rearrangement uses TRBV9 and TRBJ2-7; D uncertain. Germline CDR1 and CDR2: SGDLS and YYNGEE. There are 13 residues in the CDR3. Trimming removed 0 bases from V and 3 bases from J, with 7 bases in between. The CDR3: CASSVGLGYEQYF. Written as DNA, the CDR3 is TGTGCCAGCAGCGTAGGTCTGGGCTACGAGCAGTACTTC.

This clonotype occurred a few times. CDR3: CASSTGETQYF. CDR3 coding DNA: TGTGCCAGCAGTACGGGCGAGACCCAGTACTTC. This chain links TRBV2 with TRBJ2-5; unclear D gene. V dropped 5 bases and J dropped 5 bases, with 6 bases sitting between them. The CDR3 covers 11 residues. Per the germline V gene, CDR1 is SNHLY and CDR2 is FYNNEI.

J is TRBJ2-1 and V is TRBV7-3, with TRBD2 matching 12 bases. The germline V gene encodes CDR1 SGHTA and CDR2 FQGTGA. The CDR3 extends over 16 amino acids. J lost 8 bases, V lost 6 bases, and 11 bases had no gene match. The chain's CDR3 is CASSPSGGAYSDEQFF. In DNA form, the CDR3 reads TGTGCCAGCAGTCCTAGCGGGGGGGCCTATAGCGATGAGCAGTTCTTC.